This paragraph covers one T cell receptor beta chain sequence. The antigen remains undetermined. Looked up from germline, CDR1 is SNHLY and CDR2 is FYNNEI. V lost 10 bases, J lost 2 bases, and 11 bases stayed unmatched. The CDR3 loop spans 14 amino acids. The source of the sample is a study of cytomegalovirus exposure and HLA in healthy donors. Study-wide results and caveats: TRBV6-2, TRBV6-3 and some other V segments were unresolvable in 87-base-pair reads.

Vbeta (60) and Jbeta (13) primers were used in the PCR. In the authors' workflow: About 9.9 million of the roughly 80 million unique TCR beta chains counted in a later analysis were shared. Profiling relied on immunoSEQ multiplex PCR, and the TCRdb table lists in-frame clones only, not all of them. V and J calls and clone size are those listed in that table; D and trimming were worked out from the DNA. The table includes approximately 88,000 clones, around 64% detected once. The specimen was PBMCs. The chain carries TRBV2 and TRBJ2-7; TRBD1 matches at 7 bases. The TCR originated in a man aged 55 to 69 in good health and CMV-seronegative. The CDR3 loop is CATEPGQKTYEQYF. Written as DNA, the CDR3 is TGTGCCACCGAACCGGGACAGAAGACCTACGAGCAGTACTTC.